The 6 T cell receptor beta chains reported below all come from one sample, sequenced in a study of control samples from healthy donors and cancer patients. Method: immunoSEQ multiplex PCR; TCRdb's copy keeps in-frame clones and lacks some. The sample holds 100,000 to 110,000 clones, over 75% seen once. The source material was blood. These receptors originate from a woman in her forties or fifties in good health.

The chain combines TRBV7-9 with TRBJ1-2; D perhaps matches TRBD1 (6 bases). The CDR3 sequence is 16 residues long. CDR1 and CDR2 (germline): SEHNR, FQNEAQ (reference sequence). V lost 5 bases and J lost 6, with 22 bases in between. The CDR3 sequence: CASSIYRAVLPDGYTF. CDR3 DNA: TGTGCCAGCAGCATATACAGGGCAGTCCTTCCTGATGGCTACACCTTC. The whole variable domain, filled in from reference TRBV7-9 and TRBJ1-2, reads DTGVSQNPRHKITKRGQNVTFRCDPISEHNRLYWYRQTLGQGPEFLTYFQNEAQLEKSRLLSDRFSAERPKGSFSTLEIQRTEQGDSAMYLCASSIYRAVLPDGYTFGSGTRLTVV.

This clone has just one count. The rearrangement uses TRBV7-2 and TRBJ2-5; 7 nucleotides agree with TRBD2. Germline-derived CDR1 and CDR2 are SGHTA and FQGNSA. The CDR3 runs to 15 residues. With V trimmed by 5 bases and J by 1 base, 7 bases remained unmatched. This CDR3 is CASSASLAGQETQYF. DNA for the CDR3: TGTGCCAGCAGCGCATCATTAGCGGGCCAAGAGACCCAGTACTTC.

This clone was seen just once. The chain recombines TRBV18 with TRBJ2-1; no clear D gene. The V and J ends lost 6 bases and 6 bases respectively, with 18 bases between them. Germline assignment: CDR1 KGHSH and CDR2 LQKENI. The CDR3 sequence is 15 residues long. The CDR3 spells CASSVGVDLGNEQFF. For the CDR3, the DNA is TGTGCCAGCTCCGTCGGAGTAGACCTTGGCAATGAGCAGTTCTTC.

The chain employs TRBV7-2 and TRBJ1-4, with 7 bases lining up with TRBD1. The CDR3 contains 16 residues. Trimming took 4 bases from V and 8 from J; bases not matched to a gene: 13. From germline, CDR1 is SGHTA and CDR2 FQGNSA. This chain's CDR3 is CASSYTTGRGFEKLFF. The CDR3 DNA sequence: TGTGCCAGCAGCTACACGACAGGGAGGGGATTCGAAAAACTGTTTTTT.

The chain is built from TRBV9 and TRBJ2-1, with 10 bases matching TRBD1. Germline trimming cut 4 bases from V and 4 bases from J; bases unmatched to any gene: 8. The CDR3 loop spans 16 amino acids. CDR1 SGDLS and CDR2 YYNGEE come from the germline V gene. The CDR3: CASSKNGQGGYNEQFF. Here the CDR3 DNA reads TGTGCCAGCAGCAAAAACGGACAGGGGGGTTACAATGAGCAGTTCTTC.

The sample holds a few counts of this clone. V and J are TRBV7-8 and TRBJ2-7; D ambiguous. V lost 1 base and J lost 3, with 16 bases in between. The CDR3 runs to 16 residues. Per the germline V gene, CDR1 is SGHVS and CDR2 is FQNEAQ. The CDR3 loop is CASSLEAEFPFYEQYV. CDR3 nucleotides: TGTGCCAGCAGCTTAGAGGCGGAGTTCCCTTTCTACGAGCAGTACGTC.